Included here is one T cell receptor beta chain sequence, with context. The antigen is not known. V dropped 2 bases and J dropped 4 bases, with 11 bases sitting between them. There are 15 residues in the CDR3. CDR1 and CDR2 (germline): MNHEY, SVGAGI. PCR employed 60 Vbeta and 13 Jbeta primers. TCRdb's copy holds only in-frame clones and misses some; the assay was immunoSEQ multiplex PCR. Of approximately 120,000 clones in the sample, 74% are singletons; the top ten hold under 5%. The sample originates from a study of cytomegalovirus exposure and HLA in healthy donors. Findings and limits, study-wide: TRBV6-2, TRBV6-3 and some other V segments were excluded as indistinguishable.

The specimen sequenced was PBMCs. The clonotype originates from a man aged 35-49 years in good health and CMV-seropositive. V usage is TRBV6-5 and J usage is TRBJ2-2, with a tentative D call TRBD1 (5 bases). This CDR3 is CASSYVQASTGELFF. CDR3 DNA: TGTGCCAGCAGTTACGTACAGGCGAGCACCGGGGAGCTGTTTTTT.